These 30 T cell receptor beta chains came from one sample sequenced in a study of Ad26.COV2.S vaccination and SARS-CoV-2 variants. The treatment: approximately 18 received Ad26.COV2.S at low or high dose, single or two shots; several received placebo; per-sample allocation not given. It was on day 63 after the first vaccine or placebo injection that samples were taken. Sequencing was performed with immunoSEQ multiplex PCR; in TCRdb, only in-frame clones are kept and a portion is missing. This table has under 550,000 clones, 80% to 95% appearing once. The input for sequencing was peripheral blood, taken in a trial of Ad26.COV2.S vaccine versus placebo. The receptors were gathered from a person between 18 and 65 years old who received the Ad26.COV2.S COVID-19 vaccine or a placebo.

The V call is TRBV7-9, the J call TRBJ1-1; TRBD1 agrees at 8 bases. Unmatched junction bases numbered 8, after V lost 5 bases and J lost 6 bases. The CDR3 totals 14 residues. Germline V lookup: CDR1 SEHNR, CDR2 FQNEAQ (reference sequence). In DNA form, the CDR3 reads TGTGCCAGCAGCCCGGACAGGGTTGTCGCTGAAGCTTTCTTT. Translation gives CASSPDRVVAEAFF. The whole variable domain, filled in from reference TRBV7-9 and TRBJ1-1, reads DTGVSQNPRHKITKRGQNVTFRCDPISEHNRLYWYRQTLGQGPEFLTYFQNEAQLEKSRLLSDRFSAERPKGSFSTLEIQRTEQGDSAMYLCASSPDRVVAEAFFGQGTRLTVV.

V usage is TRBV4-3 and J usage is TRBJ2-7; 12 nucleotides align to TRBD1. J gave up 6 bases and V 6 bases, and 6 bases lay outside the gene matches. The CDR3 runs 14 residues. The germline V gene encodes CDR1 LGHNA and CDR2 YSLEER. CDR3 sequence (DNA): TGCGCCAGCAGTTCCGGGACAGGGGGCACCGAGCAGTACTTC. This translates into CASSSGTGGTEQYF.

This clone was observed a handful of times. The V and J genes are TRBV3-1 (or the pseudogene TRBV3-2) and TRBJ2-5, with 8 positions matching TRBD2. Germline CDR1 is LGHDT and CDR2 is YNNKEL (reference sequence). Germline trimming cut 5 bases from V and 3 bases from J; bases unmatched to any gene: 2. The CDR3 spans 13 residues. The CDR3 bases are TGTGCCAGCAGCGCACTAGCGGAAGAGACCCAGTACTTC. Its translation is CASSALAEETQYF.

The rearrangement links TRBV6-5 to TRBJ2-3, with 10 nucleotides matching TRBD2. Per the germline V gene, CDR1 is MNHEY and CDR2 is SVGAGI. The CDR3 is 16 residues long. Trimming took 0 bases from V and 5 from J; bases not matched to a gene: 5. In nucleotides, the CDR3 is TGTGCCAGCAGTTACTCCTTTGCTAGCGGGAGAGATACGCAGTATTTT. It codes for CASSYSFASGRDTQYF.

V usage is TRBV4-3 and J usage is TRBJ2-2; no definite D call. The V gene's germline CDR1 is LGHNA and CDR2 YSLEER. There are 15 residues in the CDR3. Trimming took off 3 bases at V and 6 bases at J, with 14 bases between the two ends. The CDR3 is CASSQDRMGSGELFF. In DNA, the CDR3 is TGCGCCAGCAGCCAGGACCGGATGGGGTCCGGGGAGCTGTTTTTT.

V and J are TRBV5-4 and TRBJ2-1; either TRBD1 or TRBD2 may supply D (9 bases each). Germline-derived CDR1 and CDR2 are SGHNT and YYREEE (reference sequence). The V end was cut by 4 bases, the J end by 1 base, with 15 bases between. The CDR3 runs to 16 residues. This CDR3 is CASSPSGTGSYNEQFF. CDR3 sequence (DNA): TGTGCCAGCAGCCCTAGCGGGACAGGGTCCTACAATGAGCAGTTCTTC.

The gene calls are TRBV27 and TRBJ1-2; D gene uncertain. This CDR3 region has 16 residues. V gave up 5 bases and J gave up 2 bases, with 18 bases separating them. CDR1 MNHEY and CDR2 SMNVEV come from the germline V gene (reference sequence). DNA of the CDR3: TGTGCCAGCAGTCCCGAAGTTGGGTCTCTGAACTATGGCTACACCTTC. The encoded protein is CASSPEVGSLNYGYTF.

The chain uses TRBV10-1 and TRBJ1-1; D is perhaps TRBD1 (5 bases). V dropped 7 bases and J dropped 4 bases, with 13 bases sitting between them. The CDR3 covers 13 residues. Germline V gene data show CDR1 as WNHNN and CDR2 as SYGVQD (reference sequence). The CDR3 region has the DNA TGCGCCAGCATCGCGGGGGAGGCCACTGAAGCTTTCTTT. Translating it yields CASIAGEATEAFF.

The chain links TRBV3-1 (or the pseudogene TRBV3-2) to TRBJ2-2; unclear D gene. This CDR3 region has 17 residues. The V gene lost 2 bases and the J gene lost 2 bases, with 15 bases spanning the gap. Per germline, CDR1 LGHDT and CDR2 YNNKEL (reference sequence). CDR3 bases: TGTGCCAGCAGCCAAAACAGCTTTTCCCTTAACACCGGGGAGCTGTTTTTT. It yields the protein CASSQNSFSLNTGELFF.

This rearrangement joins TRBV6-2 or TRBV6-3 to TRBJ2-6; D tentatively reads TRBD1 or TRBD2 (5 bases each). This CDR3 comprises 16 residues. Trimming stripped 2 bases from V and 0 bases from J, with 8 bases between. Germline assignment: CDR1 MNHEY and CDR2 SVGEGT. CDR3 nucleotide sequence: TGTGCCAGCAGTTACGGGACCGGCTCTGGGGCCAACGTCCTGACTTTC. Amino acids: CASSYGTGSGANVLTF.

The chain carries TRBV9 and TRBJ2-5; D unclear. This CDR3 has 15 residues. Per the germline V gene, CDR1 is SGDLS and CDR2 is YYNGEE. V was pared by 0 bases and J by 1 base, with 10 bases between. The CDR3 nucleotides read TGTGCCAGCAGCGTAGGGTTTGGCATCCAAGAGACCCAGTACTTC. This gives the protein CASSVGFGIQETQYF.

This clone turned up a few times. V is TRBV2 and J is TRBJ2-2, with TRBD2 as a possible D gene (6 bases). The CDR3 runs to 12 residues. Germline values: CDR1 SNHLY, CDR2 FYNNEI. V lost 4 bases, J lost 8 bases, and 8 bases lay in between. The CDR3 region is CASSGGAGELFF. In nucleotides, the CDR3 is TGTGCCAGCAGTGGCGGGGCGGGGGAGCTGTTTTTT.

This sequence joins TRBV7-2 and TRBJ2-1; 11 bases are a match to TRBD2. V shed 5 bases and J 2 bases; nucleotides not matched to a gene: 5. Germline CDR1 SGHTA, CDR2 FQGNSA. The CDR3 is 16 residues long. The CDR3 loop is CASSAVAGGTYNEQFF. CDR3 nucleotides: TGTGCCAGCAGCGCAGTAGCGGGAGGGACCTACAATGAGCAGTTCTTC.

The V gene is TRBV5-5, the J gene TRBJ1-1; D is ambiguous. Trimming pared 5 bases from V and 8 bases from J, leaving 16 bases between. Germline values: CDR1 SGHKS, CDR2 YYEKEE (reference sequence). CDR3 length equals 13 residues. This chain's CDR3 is CASSLEGGLEAFF. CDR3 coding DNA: TGTGCCAGCAGTTTAGAAGGAGGTCTGGAAGCTTTCTTT.

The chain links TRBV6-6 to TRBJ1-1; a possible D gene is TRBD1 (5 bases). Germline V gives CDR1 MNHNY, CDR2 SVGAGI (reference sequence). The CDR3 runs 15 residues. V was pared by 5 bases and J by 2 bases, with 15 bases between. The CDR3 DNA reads TGTGCCAGCAGTCCCCCCGGGGGGGTAAACACTGAAGCTTTCTTT. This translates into CASSPPGGVNTEAFF.

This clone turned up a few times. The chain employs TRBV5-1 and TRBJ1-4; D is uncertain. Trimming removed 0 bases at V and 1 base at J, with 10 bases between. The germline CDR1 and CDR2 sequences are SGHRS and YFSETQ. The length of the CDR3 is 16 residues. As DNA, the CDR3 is TGCGCCAGCAGCTTGGGTCCCAGGCAAACTAATGAAAAACTGTTTTTT. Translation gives CASSLGPRQTNEKLFF.

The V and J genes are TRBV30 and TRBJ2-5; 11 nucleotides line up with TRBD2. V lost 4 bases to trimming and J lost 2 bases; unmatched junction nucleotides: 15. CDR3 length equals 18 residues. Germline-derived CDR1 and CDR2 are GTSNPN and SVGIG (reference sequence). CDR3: CAWNGLAGLRSPQETQYF. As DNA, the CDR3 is TGTGCCTGGAACGGACTAGCGGGCCTCCGTTCTCCTCAAGAGACCCAGTACTTC.

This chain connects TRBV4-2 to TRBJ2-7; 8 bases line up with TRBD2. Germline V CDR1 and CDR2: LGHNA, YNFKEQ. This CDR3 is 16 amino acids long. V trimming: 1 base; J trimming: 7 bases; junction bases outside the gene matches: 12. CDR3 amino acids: CASSQASGAGVEEQYF. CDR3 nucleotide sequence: TGTGCCAGCAGCCAAGCCTCCGGAGCGGGAGTTGAAGAGCAGTACTTC.

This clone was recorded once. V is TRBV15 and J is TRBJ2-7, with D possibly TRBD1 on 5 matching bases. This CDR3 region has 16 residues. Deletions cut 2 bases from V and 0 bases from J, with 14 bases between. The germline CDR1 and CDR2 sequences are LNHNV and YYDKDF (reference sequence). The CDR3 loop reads CATSRRQYPFSYEQYF. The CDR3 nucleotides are TGTGCCACCAGCAGACGACAGTATCCCTTCTCCTACGAGCAGTACTTC.

The DNA for the CDR3 is TGTGCCACCAGTGATCGGACAGGGTCTCAAGAGACCCAGTACTTC. Protein: CATSDRTGSQETQYF. The V gene is TRBV24-1, the J gene TRBJ2-5, with 8 bases identical to TRBD1. V lost 3 bases, J lost 2 bases, and 4 bases stayed unmatched. The CDR3 covers 15 residues. Germline values: CDR1 KGHDR, CDR2 SFDVKD.

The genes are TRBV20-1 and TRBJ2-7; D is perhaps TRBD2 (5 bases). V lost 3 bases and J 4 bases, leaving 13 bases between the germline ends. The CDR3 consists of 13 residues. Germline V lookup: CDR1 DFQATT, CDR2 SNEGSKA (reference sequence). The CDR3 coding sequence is TGCAGTGCTAGTGGAGGAGAGGGTTACGAGCAGTACTTC. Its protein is CSASGGEGYEQYF.

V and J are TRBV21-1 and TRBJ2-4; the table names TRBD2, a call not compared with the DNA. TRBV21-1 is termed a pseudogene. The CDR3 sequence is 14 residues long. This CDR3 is CASTIGGTKNIQYF. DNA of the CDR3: TGTGCCAGCACCATCGGGGGAACCAAAAACATTCAGTACTTC.

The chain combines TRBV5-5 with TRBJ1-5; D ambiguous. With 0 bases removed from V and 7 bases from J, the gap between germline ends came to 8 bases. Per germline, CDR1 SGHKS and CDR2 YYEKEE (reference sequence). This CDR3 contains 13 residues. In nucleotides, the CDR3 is TGTGCCAGCAGCTTGGCGGGCTTCCAGCCCCAGCATTTT. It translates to CASSLAGFQPQHF.

CDR3 DNA: TGTGCCCACGGGACAGGGTCGGGTTCACCCCTCCACTTT. The encoded protein is CAHGTGSGSPLHF. The V and J genes are TRBV6-5 and TRBJ1-6, with 9 nucleotides matching TRBD1. Germline trimming cut 11 bases from V and 9 bases from J; bases unmatched to any gene: 8. The CDR3 has 13 amino acids. The germline V gene has CDR1 MNHEY and CDR2 SVGAGI.

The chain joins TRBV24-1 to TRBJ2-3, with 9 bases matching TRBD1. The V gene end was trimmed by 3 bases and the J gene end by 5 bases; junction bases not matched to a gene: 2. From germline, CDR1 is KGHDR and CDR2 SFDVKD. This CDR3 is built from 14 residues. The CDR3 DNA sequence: TGTGCCACCAGTGATACAGGGGGCTTAGATACGCAGTATTTT. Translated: CATSDTGGLDTQYF.

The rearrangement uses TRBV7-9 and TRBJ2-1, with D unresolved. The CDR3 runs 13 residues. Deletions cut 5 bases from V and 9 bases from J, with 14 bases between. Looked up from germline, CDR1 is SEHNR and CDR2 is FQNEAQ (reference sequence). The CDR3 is CASSHPPDGEQFF. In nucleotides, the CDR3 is TGTGCCAGCAGCCACCCCCCGGACGGTGAGCAGTTCTTC. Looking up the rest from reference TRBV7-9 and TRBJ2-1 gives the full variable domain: DTGVSQNPRHKITKRGQNVTFRCDPISEHNRLYWYRQTLGQGPEFLTYFQNEAQLEKSRLLSDRFSAERPKGSFSTLEIQRTEQGDSAMYLCASSHPPDGEQFFGPGTRLTVL.

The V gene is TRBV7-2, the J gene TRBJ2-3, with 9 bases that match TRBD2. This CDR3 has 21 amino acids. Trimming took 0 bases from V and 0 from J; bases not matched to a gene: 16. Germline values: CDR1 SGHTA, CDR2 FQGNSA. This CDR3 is CASSLAPAFSGSATSTDTQYF. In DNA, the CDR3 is TGTGCCAGCAGCTTAGCCCCCGCCTTTAGCGGGAGCGCTACTAGCACAGATACGCAGTATTTT.

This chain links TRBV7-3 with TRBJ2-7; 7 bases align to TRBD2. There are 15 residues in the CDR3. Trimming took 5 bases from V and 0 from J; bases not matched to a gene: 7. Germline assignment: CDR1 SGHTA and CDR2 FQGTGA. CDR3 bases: TGTGCCAGCAGCCCGTCGGGGGGAAGCTCCTACGAGCAGTACTTC. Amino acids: CASSPSGGSSYEQYF.

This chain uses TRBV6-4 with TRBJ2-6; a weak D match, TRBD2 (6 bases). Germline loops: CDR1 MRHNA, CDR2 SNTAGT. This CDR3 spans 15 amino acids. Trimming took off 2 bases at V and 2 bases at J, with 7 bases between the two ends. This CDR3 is CASSDGGTGANVLTF. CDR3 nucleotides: TGTGCCAGCAGTGACGGGGGGACTGGGGCCAACGTCCTGACTTTC.

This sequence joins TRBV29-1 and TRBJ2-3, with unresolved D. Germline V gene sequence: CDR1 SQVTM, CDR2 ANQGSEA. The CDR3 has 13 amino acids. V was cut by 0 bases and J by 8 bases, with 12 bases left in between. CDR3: CSVEDGRKVTQYF. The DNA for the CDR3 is TGCAGCGTTGAAGATGGAAGGAAAGTTACGCAGTATTTT.